This T cell receptor (beta chain) was identified in a study of T cell clonotyping in hematopoietic cell transplantation. Study-wide points: Pathologically expanded recipient clonotypes increased progressively from day 30 to day 180 as diversity fell.

Time point of the sample: recipient sample about 28 days before transplant, after cytoreduction. V lost 9 bases to trimming and J lost 0 bases; unmatched junction nucleotides: 1. The CDR3 contains 12 residues. Per the germline V gene, CDR1 is SNHLY and CDR2 is FYNNEI. A word on this clone: Its specificity is not known.

Repertoires were generated with immunoSEQ multiplex PCR, while TCRdb's copy carries only in-frame clones and drops some. This table has 29,000 or so clones, 60% to 85% appearing once. The source material was peripheral blood mononuclear cells, sampled before stem cell transplant. The clonotype originates from a woman in her twenties or thirties with chronic myeloid leukemia. Some clones in this sample may be carry-over from other donors' samples. The rearrangement uses TRBV2 and TRBJ2-7; 8 bases are shared with TRBD1. This chain's CDR3 is CASGTGSYEQYF. The CDR3, as DNA: TGTGCCAGTGGGACAGGCTCCTACGAGCAGTACTTC.